These T cell receptor beta chains were read from a single sample in a study of CD8+CD57+ T cells in acquired aplastic anemia. TCRdb re-called the reads through MiXCR, storing one row per CDR3 protein. Here the sample spans 200,000 to 250,000 distinct CDR3 sequences, over 60% being singletons. Sample: sorted CD4+, CD8+, or CD8+CD57+ T cells (not recorded which) from PBMCs. These receptors came from a human donor in good health. CDR3s include the opening cysteine and the closing phenylalanine or tryptophan. A D gene is named only where the DNA matches it firmly. Clone size, where shown, is once, few, many, or a class for clones that have expanded.

TRBV29-1	15	TRBJ2-2	TRBD2	.	TGCAGCGTACGACTAGCGGGAGGCGGTACCGGGGAGCTGTTTTTT	CSVRLAGGGTGELFF
TRBV15	15	TRBJ2-5	TRBD1	.	TGTGCCACCAGCAGTGGACAGGGGATCCAAGAGACCCAGTACTTC	CATSSGQGIQETQYF
TRBV20-1	13	TRBJ2-7	TRBD2	once	TGCAGTGCCAGGAGCGGGAGCCTCTACGAGCAGTACTTC	CSARSGSLYEQYF
TRBV9	13	TRBJ1-5	.	once	TGTGCCAGCAGCGTAGGTACCGGGTTTTACGAGCATTTT	CASSVGTGFYEHF
TRBV2	14	TRBJ1-1	.	.	TGTGCCAGCACCCTCAGGATAGGGAACACTGAAGCTTTCTTT	CASTLRIGNTEAFF
TRBV2	13	TRBJ2-7	.	.	TGTGCCAGCAGTGGGGCAGCTTCCTACGAGCAGTACTTC	CASSGAASYEQYF
TRBV10-1	14	TRBJ1-6	.	.	TGCGCCAGCAGTGAGGGCCGGACGCCTTCACCCCTCCACTTT	CASSEGRTPSPLHF
TRBV12-3/TRBV12-4	12	TRBJ1-5	.	.	TGTGCCAGCAGTTTATTCCCTCAGCCCCAGCATTTT	CASSLFPQPQHF
TRBV20-1	13	TRBJ1-1	.	.	TGCAGTGCTAGTTCCCAGGGGCACACTGAAGCTTTCTTT	CSASSQGHTEAFF
TRBV7-9	15	TRBJ1-1	.	many	TGTGCCAGCAGCTTAGGACAGGCCTTGAACACTGAAGCTTTCTTT	CASSLGQALNTEAFF
TRBV12-3/TRBV12-4	13	TRBJ2-7	.	.	TGTGCCAGCAGGGACCGAAGCTCCTACGAGCAGTACTTC	CASRDRSSYEQYF
TRBV29-1	15	TRBJ2-3	TRBD1	many	TGCAGCGTTACTTCCTCGGGACAGGGTCGGGGTACGCAGTATTTT	CSVTSSGQGRGTQYF
TRBV7-3	15	TRBJ2-1	.	few	TGTGCCAGCAGCTTCAGCGGATCCGTATACAATGAGCAGTTCTTC	CASSFSGSVYNEQFF
TRBV7-9	14	TRBJ2-7	TRBD1	.	TGTGCCAGCAGCTTCGACAGGGGATTGTACGAGCAGTACTTC	CASSFDRGLYEQYF
TRBV20-1	11	TRBJ1-1	.	many	TGCAGTGCTAGAGATGTCACTGAAGCTTTCTTT	CSARDVTEAFF
TRBV9	16	TRBJ2-2	.	.	TGTGCCAGCAGCGTAGAATTGTCCGGGACGGTCGGGGAGCTGTTTTTT	CASSVELSGTVGELFF
TRBV9	17	TRBJ1-6	.	.	TGTGCCAGCAGCCCCGACAGTGAGAGGTATGATAATTCACCCCTCCACTTT	CASSPDSERYDNSPLHF
TRBV28	14	TRBJ2-7	.	many	TGTGCCAGCAGTTTCGGTAGGGGACTCTACGAGCAGTACTTC	CASSFGRGLYEQYF
TRBV11-2	17	TRBJ2-2	TRBD2	.	TGTGCCAGCAGCCGAGGGGCGGGGGGCCAGTACGCCGGGGAGCTGTTTTTT	CASSRGAGGQYAGELFF
TRBV7-8	14	TRBJ1-6	TRBD1	few	TGTGCCAGCAGCCTCCGGGACAGGGGATCACCCCTCCACTTT	CASSLRDRGSPLHF
TRBV7-3	14	TRBJ2-5	.	many	TGTGCCAGCAGCTTAACGGGGACGGAAGAGACCCAGTACTTC	CASSLTGTEETQYF
TRBV2	12	TRBJ1-1	.	.	TGTGCCACGGACTCTGGAAACACTGAAGCTTTCTTT	CATDSGNTEAFF
TRBV7-2	14	TRBJ2-5	.	.	TGTGCCAGCAGGCCAGTGGTCCAACAAGAGACCCAGTACTTC	CASRPVVQQETQYF
TRBV14	11	TRBJ2-3	.	.	TGTGCCAGCAGCCAAGAGTTGAAGTCGAATTTT	CASSQELKSNF
TRBV9	14	TRBJ1-1	.	.	TGTGCCAGCACCGTAGGGGATTTGAACACTGAAGCTTTCTTT	CASTVGDLNTEAFF
TRBV4-1	16	TRBJ2-7	.	few	TGCGCCAGCAGCCAAGATCCAACAGGGCTTAACTACGAGCAGTACTTC	CASSQDPTGLNYEQYF
TRBV5-6	15	TRBJ2-2	.	many	TGTGCCAGCAGCTCGAAACTAGGAAACACCGGGGAGCTGTTTTTT	CASSSKLGNTGELFF
TRBV19	15	TRBJ2-5	TRBD1	.	TGTGCCAGTAGTATTCGACAGGGGTACCAAGAGACCCAGTACTTC	CASSIRQGYQETQYF
TRBV27	14	TRBJ2-7	.	many	TGTGCCAGCAGCCTAGCAGGGGTGGGGTACGAGCAGTACTTC	CASSLAGVGYEQYF
TRBV6-5	15	TRBJ2-6	.	many	TGTGCCAGCAGCCCACAGGAAGGTGGGGCCAACGTCCTGACTTTC	CASSPQEGGANVLTF
TRBV6-2/TRBV6-3	18	TRBJ1-1	TRBD1	few	TGTGCCAGCAGTTACGACATTAGACAGGGGGATACAGACACTGAAGCTTTCTTT	CASSYDIRQGDTDTEAFF
TRBV7-9	16	TRBJ2-1	TRBD2	.	TGTGCCGGGGACCCCTTGGGGACTAGCCTAGCCGATGAGCAGTTCTTC	CAGDPLGTSLADEQFF
TRBV5-1	14	TRBJ2-7	.	many	TGCGCCAGCAAGTTGGGGGCAGGTTTTAGCGAGCAGTACTTC	CASKLGAGFSEQYF
TRBV15	20	TRBJ2-1	TRBD2	.	TGTGCCACCGCCTCCAGACTAGCGGGAGGGCTGGAAAGAAAATACAATGAGCAGTTCTTC	CATASRLAGGLERKYNEQFF
TRBV4-3	15	TRBJ1-5	TRBD1	many	TGCGCCAGCAGCCAGGGGACAGGGGAAGATCAGCCCCAGCATTTT	CASSQGTGEDQPQHF
TRBV7-2	15	TRBJ1-2	.	.	TGTGCCAGCAGCTCCGTCGGGGTCGCTAACTATGGCTACACCTTC	CASSSVGVANYGYTF
TRBV19	15	TRBJ2-1	.	many	TGTGCCAGTAGTATATTAGGGGGGGGCTACAATGAGCAGTTCTTC	CASSILGGGYNEQFF
TRBV7-9	14	TRBJ2-1	TRBD2	once	TGTGCCAGCAGCTTAACTAGCGGGAACAATGAGCAGTTCTTC	CASSLTSGNNEQFF
TRBV15	12	TRBJ2-7	.	.	TGTGCCACCAGCAGCGGTTTTGGGGAGCAGTACTTC	CATSSGFGEQYF
TRBV29-1	13	TRBJ2-6	.	.	TGCAGCGTTCGGGTCTCTGGGGCCAACGTCCTGACTTTC	CSVRVSGANVLTF
TRBV7-2	14	TRBJ1-2	.	.	TGTGCCAGCAGCGAAGACAGGCTCCTGGGAGGCTACACCTTC	CASSEDRLLGGYTF
TRBV10-2	14	TRBJ1-2	.	many	TGCGCCAGCAGCGGACAGACCTTAGAAAAGCACTACACCTTC	CASSGQTLEKHYTF
TRBV7-8	16	TRBJ1-1	.	few	TGTGCCAGCAGCTCCCTCCTAGCGCCCCTGAACACTGAAGCTTTCTTT	CASSSLLAPLNTEAFF
TRBV5-1	14	TRBJ2-7	.	.	TGCGCCAGCAGCTTGGGAGGGTTTGTCTACGAGCAGTACTTC	CASSLGGFVYEQYF
TRBV24-1	16	TRBJ2-1	.	.	TGTGCCACCAGTGATCCTAGCGAGGGTCCCTACAATGAGCAGTTCTTC	CATSDPSEGPYNEQFF
TRBV15	16	TRBJ1-2	.	.	TGTGCCACCAGCAGAGGAGGGACGGGGTACGGGTATGGCTACACCTTC	CATSRGGTGYGYGYTF